This TCR beta chain was sequenced for a study of T-cell reconstitution after alpha-beta-depleted transplantation in children. A few counts support this clonotype. Antigen: not known. Study-wide results and limits: Diversity and T-cell counts at one year after transplant derived mostly from new T cells.

Per germline, CDR1 DFQATT and CDR2 SNEGSKA (reference sequence). V shed 5 bases and J shed 1 base, with 17 bases lying between them. The CDR3 covers 15 residues. The authors prepared the TCRbeta library with unique molecular identifiers. TCRdb re-analysed the PCR reads in MiXCR, keeping a single row per CDR3 protein. Seen here are about 580,000 distinct CDR3 sequences, about 21% observed once, and the top ten hold roughly 14%. The source is a boy in the first two years of life who had a stem cell transplant for acute myeloid leukemia, so the T cells may come from the graft donor. The material was PBMCs, mostly from graft donor cells, obtained 360 days after TCRalphabeta/CD19-depleted stem cell transplant. The rearrangement joins TRBV20-1 to TRBJ1-1; D ambiguous. The CDR3 nucleotides read TGCAGTGCTTCCCGGCCCCGGACCCAGAACACTGAAGCTTTCTTT. This encodes CSASRPRTQNTEAFF.